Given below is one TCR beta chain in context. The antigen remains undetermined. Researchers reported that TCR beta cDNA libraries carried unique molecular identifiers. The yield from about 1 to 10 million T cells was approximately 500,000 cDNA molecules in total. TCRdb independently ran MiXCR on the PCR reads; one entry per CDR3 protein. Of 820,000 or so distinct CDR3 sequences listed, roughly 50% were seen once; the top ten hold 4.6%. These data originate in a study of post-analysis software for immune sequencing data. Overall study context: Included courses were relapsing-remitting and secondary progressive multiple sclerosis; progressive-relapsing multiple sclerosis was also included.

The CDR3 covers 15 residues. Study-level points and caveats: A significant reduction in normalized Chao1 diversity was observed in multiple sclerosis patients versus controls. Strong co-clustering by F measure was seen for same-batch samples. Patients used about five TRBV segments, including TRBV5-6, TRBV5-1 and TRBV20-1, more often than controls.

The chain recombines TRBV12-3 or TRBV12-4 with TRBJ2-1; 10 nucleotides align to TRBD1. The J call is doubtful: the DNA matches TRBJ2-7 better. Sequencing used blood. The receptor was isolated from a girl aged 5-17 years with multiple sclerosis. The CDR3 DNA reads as TGTGCCAGCAGTTACTCGACAGGGGGCTACTACGAGCAGTACTTC. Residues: CASSYSTGGYYEQYF.